Below, 13 T cell receptor beta chains from the same sample are listed, as sequenced in a study of T cell responses to AZD1222 COVID-19 vaccine. Assay used: immunoSEQ multiplex PCR; TCRdb lists only in-frame clones, some missing. Among 75,000 to 95,000 clones, about 87% were seen once, and the ten largest hold approximately 11%. The sequencing here drew on peripheral blood, taken 28 days after the second dose of the MenACWY control vaccine. These receptors were taken from an adult who received the MenACWY meningococcal vaccine as a control.

V usage is TRBV6-2 or TRBV6-3 and J usage is TRBJ2-7, with D perhaps matching TRBD1 or TRBD2 (5 bases each). CDR1 MNHEY and CDR2 SVGEGT come from the germline V gene. The CDR3 consists of 13 residues. V was pared by 2 bases and J by 2 bases, with 7 bases between. The chain's CDR3 is CASSYRGAYEQYF. CDR3 DNA: TGTGCCAGCAGTTACAGAGGGGCCTACGAGCAGTACTTC.

V and J are TRBV3-1 (or the pseudogene TRBV3-2) and TRBJ2-3; unclear D gene. The germline gives CDR1 LGHDT, CDR2 YNNKEL (reference sequence). This CDR3 comprises 18 residues. V lost 0 bases to trimming and J lost 1 base, with 17 bases between them. CDR3 DNA: TGTGCCAGCAGCCAAGAAACTAAAAGCTTGCGCGGCACAGATACGCAGTATTTT. Protein product: CASSQETKSLRGTDTQYF.

The chain carries TRBV11-2 and TRBJ1-4; 8 bases are a match to TRBD1. J lost 5 bases, V lost 5 bases, and 7 bases had no gene match. From germline, CDR1 is SGHAT and CDR2 FQNNGV. This CDR3 has 15 amino acids. CDR3 amino acids: CASSQTGVQNEKLFF. CDR3 nucleotide sequence: TGTGCCAGCAGCCAGACAGGGGTCCAAAATGAAAAACTGTTTTTT.

V usage is TRBV19 and J usage is TRBJ2-1; TRBD2 matches 13 bases. The germline V gene encodes CDR1 LNHDA and CDR2 SQIVND (reference sequence). CDR3 length: 14 residues. Trimming took 3 bases from V and 8 from J; bases not matched to a gene: 1. Here the CDR3 DNA reads TGTGCCAGTAGTATTGGGACTAGCGGGGATGAGCAGTTCTTC. This gives the protein CASSIGTSGDEQFF.

The chain carries TRBV2 and TRBJ1-6; D gene ambiguous. V lost 6 bases and J 0 bases, leaving 12 bases between the germline ends. The CDR3 loop spans 16 amino acids. The germline V gene has CDR1 SNHLY and CDR2 FYNNEI. CDR3 nucleotides: TGTGCCAGCAGGAAGGACGCCAGCTCCTATAATTCACCCCTCCACTTT. Encoded protein: CASRKDASSYNSPLHF.

The V and J genes are TRBV9 and TRBJ2-3; TRBD2 matches at 14 bases. The CDR3 length is 16 residues. CDR1 is SGDLS, CDR2 YYNGEE, per germline. J gave up 2 bases and V 2 bases, and 1 base lay outside the gene matches. Here the CDR3 reads CASSVTSGGATDTQYF. The CDR3 nucleotides are TGTGCCAGCAGCGTGACTAGCGGGGGGGCCACAGATACGCAGTATTTT.

The chain links TRBV30 to TRBJ1-2; D is uncertain. V was trimmed by 4 bases and J by 8 bases, leaving 14 bases between them. The CDR3 covers 12 residues. Germline CDR1 GTSNPN, CDR2 SVGIG (reference sequence). This CDR3 reads CAWTSSVGGYTF. DNA of the CDR3: TGTGCCTGGACCTCTTCGGTCGGCGGCTACACCTTC.

The chain joins TRBV5-1 to TRBJ2-7, with 7 bases that match TRBD1. In germline, CDR1 is SGHRS, CDR2 YFSETQ. Trimming took 4 bases from V and 3 from J; bases not matched to a gene: 7. This CDR3 has 14 residues. The CDR3 loop reads CASSGGQRLYEQYF. CDR3 bases: TGCGCCAGCAGCGGGGGACAGCGGCTCTACGAGCAGTACTTC.

The V gene is TRBV9, the J gene TRBJ2-1; TRBD2 aligns across 9 bases. This CDR3 contains 15 residues. The junction had 7 bases not matched to a gene; V was cut back by 2 bases and J by 7 bases. CDR1 SGDLS and CDR2 YYNGEE come from the germline V gene. CDR3 region: CASSVSGGPYNEQFF. CDR3 DNA: TGTGCCAGCAGCGTCAGCGGGGGGCCTTATAATGAGCAGTTCTTC.

This chain links TRBV7-6 with TRBJ2-5; TRBD2 agrees at 9 bases. The germline gives CDR1 SGHVS, CDR2 FNYEAQ. J gave up 5 bases and V 5 bases, and 6 bases lay outside the gene matches. The CDR3 runs to 14 residues. Here the CDR3 reads CASSAGGQRETQYF. CDR3 nucleotides: TGTGCCAGCAGCGCGGGGGGGCAGAGGGAGACCCAGTACTTC.

The chain joins TRBV10-3 to TRBJ1-2, with TRBD1 as a possible D gene (5 bases). In germline, CDR1 is ENHRY, CDR2 SYGVKD. Deletions cut 8 bases from V and 7 bases from J, with 11 bases between. This CDR3 has 11 amino acids. The CDR3 sequence is CAIGGRGGYTF. CDR3 DNA sequence: TGTGCCATCGGAGGGAGGGGTGGCTACACCTTC.

The CDR3 bases are TGCGCCAGCAGCTTGGTCCGGACAGGGGTCAGTGAGCAGTTCTTC. It codes for CASSLVRTGVSEQFF. The V and J genes are TRBV5-1 and TRBJ2-1, with 9 bases aligning to TRBD1. Germline-derived CDR1 and CDR2 are SGHRS and YFSETQ. The CDR3 runs to 15 residues. Unmatched junction bases numbered 7, after V lost 0 bases and J lost 9 bases.

This chain uses TRBV7-8 with TRBJ1-3; D is undetermined. This CDR3 has 15 residues. Germline CDR1 is SGHVS and CDR2 is FQNEAQ. Trimming stripped 1 base from V and 4 bases from J, with 11 bases between. CDR3 protein: CASSLEKGVGNTIYF. CDR3 bases: TGTGCCAGCAGCTTAGAGAAGGGAGTCGGAAACACCATATATTTT.